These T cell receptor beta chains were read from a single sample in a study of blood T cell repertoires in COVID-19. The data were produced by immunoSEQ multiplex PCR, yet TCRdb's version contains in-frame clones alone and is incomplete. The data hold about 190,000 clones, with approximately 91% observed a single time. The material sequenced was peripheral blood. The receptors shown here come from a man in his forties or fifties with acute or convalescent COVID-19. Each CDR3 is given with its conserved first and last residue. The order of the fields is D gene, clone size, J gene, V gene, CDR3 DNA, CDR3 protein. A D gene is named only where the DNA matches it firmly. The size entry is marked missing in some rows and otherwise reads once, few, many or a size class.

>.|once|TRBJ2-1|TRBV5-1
TGCGCCAGCAGCTTGGCAGGGTCGGTCAATGAGCAGTTCTTC
CASSLAGSVNEQFF
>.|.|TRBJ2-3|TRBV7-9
TGTGCCAGCAGCCCAGGGTCAGATACGCAGTATTTT
CASSPGSDTQYF
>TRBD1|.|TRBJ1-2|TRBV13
TGTGCCAGCAGCTCACAGGGGTCGGTAGGTGGCTACACCTTC
CASSSQGSVGGYTF
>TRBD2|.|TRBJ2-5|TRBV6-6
TGTGCCAGCAGTTCTAGCGGGGGGGTCCAAGAGACCCAGTACTTC
CASSSSGGVQETQYF
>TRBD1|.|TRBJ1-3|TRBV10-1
TGCGCCAGCAGTCGATTTGGAGGACAGGGGAAAGCCTCTGGAAACACCATATATTTT
CASSRFGGQGKASGNTIYF
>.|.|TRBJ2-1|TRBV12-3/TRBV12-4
TGTGCCAGCAGCAACTACAATGAGCAGTTCTTC
CASSNYNEQFF
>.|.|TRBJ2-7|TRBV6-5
TGTGCCAGCAGTAGGACATACTCCTACGAGCAGTACTTC
CASSRTYSYEQYF
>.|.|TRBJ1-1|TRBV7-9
TGTGCCAGCAGCTTAGAGGAGGGAACTGAAGCTTTCTTT
CASSLEEGTEAFF
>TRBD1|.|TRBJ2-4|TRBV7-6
TGTGCCAGCAGCTTAGGGGCAAGGGACAGCGGACTTCAGTACTTC
CASSLGARDSGLQYF
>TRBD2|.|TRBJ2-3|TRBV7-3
TGTGCCAGCAGCTTAATAGGGGAGGGTGTGGCAGATACGCAGTATTTT
CASSLIGEGVADTQYF
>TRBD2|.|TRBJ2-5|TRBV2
TGTGCCAGCAGTGGGACTAGCGGTTACCAAGAGACCCAGTACTTC
CASSGTSGYQETQYF
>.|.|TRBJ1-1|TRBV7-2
TGTGCCAGCAGCTTAGCGCGGGGGACTGAAGCTTTCTTT
CASSLARGTEAFF
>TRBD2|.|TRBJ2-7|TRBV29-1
TGCAGCGCCGCCAGAGCGGGGGGGTCGGTCGAGCAGTACTTC
CSAARAGGSVEQYF
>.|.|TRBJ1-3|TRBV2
TGTGCCAGCATTTCAGGGTTCACTGGAAACACCATATATTTT
CASISGFTGNTIYF
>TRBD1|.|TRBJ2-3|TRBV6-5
TGTGCCAGCATATCTCGGACAGGGACGGATACGCAGTATTTT
CASISRTGTDTQYF
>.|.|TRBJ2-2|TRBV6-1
TGTGCCAGCAGTGAATGGAGGGCGCAGCCCACCGGGGAGCTGTTTTTT
CASSEWRAQPTGELFF
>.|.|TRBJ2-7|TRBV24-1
TGTGCCACCAGTGACCCACGAGGGGGGGGTTACGAGCAGTACTTC
CATSDPRGGGYEQYF
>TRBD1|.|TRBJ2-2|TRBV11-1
TGTGCCAGCAGCGACAGGGGGGGTTCGAACACCGGGGAGCTGTTTTTT
CASSDRGGSNTGELFF
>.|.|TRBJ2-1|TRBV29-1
TGCAGCGTTGACGAGTACAATGAGCAGTTCTTC
CSVDEYNEQFF
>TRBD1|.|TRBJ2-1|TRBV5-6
TGTGCCAGCAGCAAACCGGGACAGGGGACCTACAATGAGCAGTTCTTC
CASSKPGQGTYNEQFF
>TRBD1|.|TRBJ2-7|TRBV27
TGTGCCAGCAGTTACAGGGGTTCCTACGAGCAGTACTTC
CASSYRGSYEQYF
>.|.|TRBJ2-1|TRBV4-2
TGTGCCAGCAGCCAAGATGGGCATGAGCAGTTCTTC
CASSQDGHEQFF
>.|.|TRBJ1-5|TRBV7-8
TGTGCCAGCAGCTCGGGGGGGGCAAGGCAGCCCCAGCATTTT
CASSSGGARQPQHF
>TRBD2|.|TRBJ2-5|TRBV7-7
TGTGCTAGCAGCTCAATCGGAGCCACGGGGGGGACCCAGTACTTC
CASSSIGATGGTQYF
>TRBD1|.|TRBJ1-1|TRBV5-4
TGTGCCAGCAGCTCAAAGGGGGGACAGGGGGCGGGAGAAGCTTTCTTT
CASSSKGGQGAGEAFF
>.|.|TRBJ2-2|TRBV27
TGTGCCAGCAGTTTATCGGTCAGGGCCACCGGGGAGCTGTTTTTT
CASSLSVRATGELFF
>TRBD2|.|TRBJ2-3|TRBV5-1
TGCGCCAGCAGCTTGGGGCTAGCGGGGGGAGATACGCAGTATTTT
CASSLGLAGGDTQYF
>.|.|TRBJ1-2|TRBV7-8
TGTGCCAGCAGCTTACGGGTGGGGGAGGGGGATGGCTACACCTTC
CASSLRVGEGDGYTF
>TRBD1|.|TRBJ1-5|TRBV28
TGTGCCAGCAGGTGGACAGGGAATCAGCCCCAGCATTTT
CASRWTGNQPQHF
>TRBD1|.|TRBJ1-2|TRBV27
TGTGCCAGCAGGTCAATTGGACAGGGCGGCGACTATGGCTACACCTTC
CASRSIGQGGDYGYTF
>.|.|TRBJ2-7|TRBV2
TGTGCCAGCAGTGTCCCCCTCGGGGACGAGCAGTACTTC
CASSVPLGDEQYF
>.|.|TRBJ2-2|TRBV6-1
TGTGCCACCCGCGGGCAGCTTAACACCGGGGAGCTGTTTTTT
CATRGQLNTGELFF
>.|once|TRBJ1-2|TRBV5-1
TGCGCCAGCAGCTTGGACGTGCTTCCAGACTATGGCTACACCTTC
CASSLDVLPDYGYTF
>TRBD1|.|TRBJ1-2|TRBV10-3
TGTGCCATCAGTGATCCCGGGACAGGGGGCGCAGAGGGCTACACCTTC
CAISDPGTGGAEGYTF
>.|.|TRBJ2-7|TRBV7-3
TGTGCCAGCAGCTTAACAGGGGATTCCTACGAGCAGTACTTC
CASSLTGDSYEQYF
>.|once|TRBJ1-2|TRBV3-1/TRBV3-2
TGTGCCAGCAGCCTCCTGGGGGGGGACTATGGCTACACCTTC
CASSLLGGDYGYTF
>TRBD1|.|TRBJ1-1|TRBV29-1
TGCAGCGTTGAACCGGGACAGGGAAGGTACACTGAAGCTTTCTTT
CSVEPGQGRYTEAFF
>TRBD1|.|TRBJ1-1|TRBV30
TGTGCCTGGACGGGACAGATGAACACTGAAGCTTTCTTT
CAWTGQMNTEAFF
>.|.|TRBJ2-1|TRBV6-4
TGTGCCAGCAGTTGGACACTCGACGCTGTCAATGAGCAGTTCTTC
CASSWTLDAVNEQFF
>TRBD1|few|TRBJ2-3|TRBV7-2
TGTGCCAGCAGCGCGGGACAGGGGTACACAGATACGCAGTATTTT
CASSAGQGYTDTQYF
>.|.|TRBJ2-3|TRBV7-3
TGTGCCAGCAGCTCTTCCATCACAGGGCAAGATACGCAGTATTTT
CASSSSITGQDTQYF
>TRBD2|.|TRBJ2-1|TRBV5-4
TGTGCCAGCACGTTCGGACTAGCTGAGTTGATCTTC
CASTFGLAELIF